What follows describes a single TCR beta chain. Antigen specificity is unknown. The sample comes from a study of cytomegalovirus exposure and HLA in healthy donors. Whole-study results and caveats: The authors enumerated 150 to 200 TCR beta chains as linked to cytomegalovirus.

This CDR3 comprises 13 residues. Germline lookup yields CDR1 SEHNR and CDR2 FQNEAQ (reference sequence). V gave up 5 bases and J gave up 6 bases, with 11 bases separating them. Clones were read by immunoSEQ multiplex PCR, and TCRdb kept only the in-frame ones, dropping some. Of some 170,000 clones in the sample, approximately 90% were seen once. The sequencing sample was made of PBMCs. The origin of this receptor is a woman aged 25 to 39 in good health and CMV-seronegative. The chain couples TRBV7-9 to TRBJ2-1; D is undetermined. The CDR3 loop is CASSLTNPNEQFF. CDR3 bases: TGTGCCAGCAGCCTAACCAACCCCAATGAGCAGTTCTTC.